These T cell receptor beta chains were read from a single sample in a study of blood T cell repertoires in COVID-19. Sequencing used immunoSEQ multiplex PCR; TCRdb keeps in-frame clones, though not all of them. The data show about 59,000 clones, more than 60% seen once. The sequenced material came from peripheral blood. The receptors were gathered from a woman aged 50 to 60 with active or convalescent COVID-19. Each CDR3 is given with its conserved first and last residue. D genes are given only for firm matches. Only some rows state a clone size, as once, few, many or a class for expanded clones.

-	TRBV6-5	-	TRBJ2-7	TGTGCCAGCACCCAAGGGGGAGGGTACCACGAGCAGTACTTC	CASTQGGGYHEQYF
few	TRBV10-3	TRBD1	TRBJ1-6	TGTGCCATATCGGGGACAGGTGATAATTCACCCCTCCACTTT	CAISGTGDNSPLHF
many	TRBV5-1	TRBD2	TRBJ2-7	TGCGCCAGCAGTTATACCGGGACTAGCGGGAGAATTCCCTACGAGCAGTACTTC	CASSYTGTSGRIPYEQYF
once	TRBV5-1	-	TRBJ1-4	TGCGCCAGCAGCTTGGGTCCGCACCAGGCTAATGAAAAACTGTTTTTT	CASSLGPHQANEKLFF
-	TRBV28	TRBD2	TRBJ2-1	TGTGCCAGCAGTCCTGAGCGGGAGGGAGGTTCCTACAATGAGCAGTTCTTC	CASSPEREGGSYNEQFF
-	TRBV29-1	TRBD1	TRBJ2-3	TGCAGCGTAGGACAGGGAAGTGGGGCAGATACGCAGTATTTT	CSVGQGSGADTQYF
-	TRBV5-1	TRBD1	TRBJ2-3	TGCACCAGCAGCTTGGGACAGCGCACAGATACGCAGTATTTT	CTSSLGQRTDTQYF
-	TRBV28	-	TRBJ2-2	TGTGCCAGCAGTCCCCGAAGAGGGAACATTCACACCGGGGAGCTGTTTTTT	CASSPRRGNIHTGELFF
-	TRBV29-1	TRBD2	TRBJ2-5	TGCAGCGTTCGGGGACTAGCGTTTGAGACCCAGTACTTC	CSVRGLAFETQYF
once	TRBV28	-	TRBJ1-6	TGTGCCAGCAGTTTATCCACAGGGCTAGGGTCCTATAATTCACCCCTCCACTTT	CASSLSTGLGSYNSPLHF
many	TRBV11-2	-	TRBJ2-2	TGTGCCAGCAGCTTAGGTCTCCTAGGCAGCCAAGGTACCGGGGAGCTGTTTTTT	CASSLGLLGSQGTGELFF
-	TRBV6-2/TRBV6-3	-	TRBJ1-5	TGTGCCAGCAGTTACGACAGGTTCAATCAGCCCCAGCATTTT	CASSYDRFNQPQHF
-	TRBV7-6	TRBD2	TRBJ2-3	TGTGCCAGCAGCTTAAAGGTCGGCCTAGCGGGGCCAGATACGCAGTATTTT	CASSLKVGLAGPDTQYF
-	TRBV5-8	-	TRBJ2-5	TGTGCCAGCAGAGAGGCTTTGGAGACCCAGTACTTC	CASREALETQYF
few	TRBV7-9	-	TRBJ1-4	TGTGCCAGCAGCTTAGAAGGGAGGTGGACTAATGAAAAACTGTTTTTT	CASSLEGRWTNEKLFF
few	TRBV5-1	TRBD1	TRBJ2-1	TGCGCCAGCAGCTTGGAGGGGACAGGGTCCTACAATGAGCAGTTCTTC	CASSLEGTGSYNEQFF
few	TRBV12-3/TRBV12-4	-	TRBJ2-7	TGTGCCAGCAGTTATCTAGTCTCCTACGAGCAGTACTTC	CASSYLVSYEQYF
-	TRBV10-3	TRBD2	TRBJ2-1	TGTGCCATCAGTGAACTAGCGGGAGAGTGGTTCTCCTACAATGAGCAGTTCTTC	CAISELAGEWFSYNEQFF
few	TRBV24-1	-	TRBJ2-7	TGTGCCACCAGTGAGGCCAGTACCTACGAGCAGTACTTC	CATSEASTYEQYF
-	TRBV9	TRBD2	TRBJ2-7	TGTGCCAGCAGCCCCCAGGCGACTAGCGGGTCCTACGAGCAGTACTTC	CASSPQATSGSYEQYF
-	TRBV28	-	TRBJ2-1	TGTGCCAGCAGTCCCAGGGACTTGTACAATGAGCAGTTCTTC	CASSPRDLYNEQFF
-	TRBV10-3	TRBD1	TRBJ2-1	TGTGCCATCAGTGCTGGGGGACAGGGTATGCATGAGCAGTTCTTC	CAISAGGQGMHEQFF
-	TRBV21-1	-	TRBJ2-2	TGTGCCAGCAGCCCAATCTCCGATAGCGGGAGGGAATCCGGGGAGCTGTTTTTT	CASSPISDSGRESGELFF
-	TRBV2	-	TRBJ2-5	TGTGCCAGCAGTGAGCGGATGGCGGGGGAGACCCAGTACTTC	CASSERMAGETQYF
-	TRBV5-1	-	TRBJ2-5	TGCGCCAGCAGCTATAGTCTAGCGAGGGAGACCCAGTACTTC	CASSYSLARETQYF
-	TRBV10-1	-	TRBJ2-2	TGCGCCAGCAGTGAGTCGGCAAGGGGATTAGCCGGGGAGCTGTTTTTT	CASSESARGLAGELFF
-	TRBV15	TRBD1	TRBJ2-7	TGTGCCACCAGCAGTGGTGACAGGGTGAACCACGAGCAGTACTTC	CATSSGDRVNHEQYF
-	TRBV7-9	TRBD1	TRBJ2-5	TGTGCCAGCAGCTGGACAGGGGGCGAGAAAGAGACCCAGTACTTC	CASSWTGGEKETQYF
-	TRBV18	TRBD1	TRBJ1-1	TGTGCCAGCTCATCGCAGGGGGCTGAAGCTTTCTTT	CASSSQGAEAFF
-	TRBV28	TRBD2	TRBJ2-1	TGTGCCAGCAGTTCCCCGACTAGCGGGAGGCGGGGGGCGGGTGAGCAGTTCTTC	CASSSPTSGRRGAGEQFF
-	TRBV3-1/TRBV3-2	-	TRBJ2-3	TGTGCCAGCAGCCAAAATCCCGGTGGTGAAGATACGCAGTATTTT	CASSQNPGGEDTQYF
-	TRBV23-1	TRBD1	TRBJ1-4	TGCGCCAGCAGTCAAGACGGGACAGGGACTACTAATGGGGAAAAACTGTTTTTT	CASSQDGTGTTNGEKLFF
-	TRBV3-1/TRBV3-2	-	TRBJ1-3	TGTGCCAGCAGCCAACCCCGTGGGGCAGGCGGAAACACCATATATTTT	CASSQPRGAGGNTIYF
once	TRBV6-1	TRBD2	TRBJ2-3	TGTGCCAGCAGTTCCTTGACTAGCGGGAGTGCGCAGTATTTT	CASSSLTSGSAQYF
-	TRBV15	TRBD1	TRBJ2-5	TGTGCCACCAGCAGAGATCCCAGGGGGGAGACCCAGTACTTC	CATSRDPRGETQYF
many	TRBV10-2	-	TRBJ1-1	TGCGCCAGCACCCAGGGGATGAACACTGAAGCTTTCTTT	CASTQGMNTEAFF
few	TRBV27	TRBD1	TRBJ1-2	TGTGCCAGCAGTTTAGCAGGGGGAAGTTATGGCTACACCTTC	CASSLAGGSYGYTF
-	TRBV7-9	TRBD2	TRBJ2-2	TGTGCCAGCAGCTCCGGGAGGAGGGCGACCGGGGAGCTGTTTTTT	CASSSGRRATGELFF
-	TRBV18	-	TRBJ1-5	TGTGCCAGCTCACCAGTGCGGGCCATCAATCAGCCCCAGCATTTT	CASSPVRAINQPQHF
once	TRBV24-1	TRBD2	TRBJ2-1	TGTGCCACCAGTGAAACCCCGGGGACTAGCGGGAGAAGGGCCTACAATGAGCAGTTCTTC	CATSETPGTSGRRAYNEQFF
few	TRBV7-2	TRBD1	TRBJ2-1	TGTGCCAGCAGCCAGGACAGGGGAGTCCACAATGAGCAGTTCTTC	CASSQDRGVHNEQFF
many	TRBV2	TRBD1	TRBJ2-1	TGTGCCAGCAGTGGACAGGGGGGCTCCTACAATGAGCAGTTCTTC	CASSGQGGSYNEQFF
-	TRBV27	-	TRBJ2-2	TGTGCCAGCAGTTCGCAGGGGTTAGACACCGGGGAGCTGTTTTTT	CASSSQGLDTGELFF
-	TRBV29-1	-	TRBJ2-1	TGCAGCGGCCTTGCTCCTAGGGGGTCCTACAATGAGCAGTTCTTC	CSGLAPRGSYNEQFF
few	TRBV10-2	-	TRBJ1-5	TGCGCCAGCAGTGAGGCAGACAGGAATAATCAGCCCCAGCATTTT	CASSEADRNNQPQHF
-	TRBV29-1	-	TRBJ2-7	TGCAGCGTCGCGTTGGGAGTAGCAAACGAGCAGTACTTC	CSVALGVANEQYF
-	TRBV27	TRBD1	TRBJ2-7	TGTGCCAGCAGCTGGGACAGCCTGGGTATTGAGCAGTACTTC	CASSWDSLGIEQYF
-	TRBV7-6	TRBD2	TRBJ2-5	TGTGCCAGCAGCGCCACTAGCGGGAGGGTATGGGAGACCCAGTACTTC	CASSATSGRVWETQYF
-	TRBV7-9	-	TRBJ2-1	TGTGCCAGCAGCGCCGGGACCTACAATGAGCAGTTCTTC	CASSAGTYNEQFF
-	TRBV3-1/TRBV3-2	TRBD1	TRBJ1-6	TGTGCCAGCAGTCAACAGGGGGGTTCACCCCTCCACTTT	CASSQQGGSPLHF
-	TRBV11-1	TRBD2	TRBJ2-1	TGTGCCAGCAGCCGACTAGCGGGAGGAGGTGAGCAGTTCTTC	CASSRLAGGGEQFF
-	TRBV7-9	TRBD2	TRBJ2-3	TGTGCCAGCGGGCGGGAGGGGCGCACAGATACGCAGTATTTT	CASGREGRTDTQYF